The T cell receptor (beta chain) under discussion was sequenced for a study of T cells in Graves' hyperthyroidism and ophthalmopathy. The CDR3 regions of TCR beta were amplified from RNA transcripts. First-round RT-PCR targeting the TCR CDR3 was performed with the HTBI primer set. TCRdb fed the multiplex PCR reads into MiXCR, producing one record per CDR3 protein. The sample carries about 840,000 distinct CDR3 sequences, about two fifths recorded once. This clonotype was observed many times. The antigen is undetermined. Uncontrolled infection, other autoimmune disease, pregnancy or lactation barred patients from enrollment. Fresh peripheral blood, 10 ml, was the source of the PBMCs. Study-wide results and caveats: Blood also held most thyroid clonotypes expanded beyond 0.001.

The CDR3 length is 11 residues. V was cut by 7 bases and J by 8 bases, with 14 bases left in between. Germline lookup yields CDR1 SQVTM and CDR2 ANQGSEA. The chain carries TRBV29-1 and TRBJ1-2; no clear D gene. This sequence was found in a man between 18 and 35 years old with Graves' hyperthyroidism. Sequenced: blood. Here the CDR3 reads CSAFLSGGYTF. The CDR3 DNA follows: TGCAGCGCCTTCTTGTCGGGGGGCTACACCTTC.